A single sample gave rise to the 7 T cell receptor beta chains below, sequenced in a study of T-cell reconstitution after alpha-beta-depleted transplantation in children. TCRbeta library preparation incorporated unique molecular identifiers. Using its own MiXCR run on the PCR reads, TCRdb lists one record per CDR3 protein. Of hundreds of thousands of distinct CDR3 sequences detected, 9.5% to 10% appear once; the ten largest clones hold around a tenth. The sequencing used PBMCs from the stem cell graft donor, collected from the stem cell graft. The receptors were sampled from a human donor who donated a stem cell graft to a child with SCID.

The chain has TRBV5-1 and TRBJ1-5; D call uncertain. Trimming removed 3 bases at V and 9 bases at J, with 13 bases between. This CDR3 comprises 13 residues. Germline V CDR1 and CDR2: SGHRS, YFSETQ. The CDR3 DNA sequence: TGCGCCAGCAGCTGGGAGGGTGACCGGCCCCAGCATTTT. Residues: CASSWEGDRPQHF.

This clonotype was found many times. The V and J genes are TRBV20-1 and TRBJ2-3; D is possibly TRBD2 (6 bases). The CDR3 runs 11 residues. Trimming shortened V by 6 bases and J by 9 bases, and 13 bases separated the two germline ends. Germline CDR1 is DFQATT and CDR2 is SNEGSKA (reference sequence). The CDR3 loop reads CSAESGFTQYF. The CDR3 DNA reads TGCAGTGCCGAAAGCGGGTTCACGCAGTATTTT.

This clonotype was recorded many times. The V call is TRBV9, the J call TRBJ2-6, with 7 bases identical to TRBD2. The CDR3 sequence is 14 residues long. J lost 4 bases, V lost 5 bases, and 3 bases had no gene match. Per germline, CDR1 SGDLS and CDR2 YYNGEE. The CDR3 loop is CASRREEGANVLTF. The CDR3 region has the DNA TGTGCCAGCAGACGGGAGGAAGGGGCCAACGTCCTGACTTTC.

This clonotype turned up a few times. The rearrangement joins TRBV5-1 to TRBJ1-1; no firm D call. CDR1 and CDR2 (germline): SGHRS, YFSETQ. The CDR3 has 15 residues. V was clipped by 0 bases and J by 0 bases, with 9 bases between them. The CDR3 DNA follows: TGCGCCAGCAGCTTGGTAGGCGCCGTGAACACTGAAGCTTTCTTT. It codes for CASSLVGAVNTEAFF. The full variable domain, its missing parts supplied by reference TRBV5-1 and TRBJ1-1, is KAGVTQTPRYLIKTRGQQVTLSCSPISGHRSVSWYQQTPGQGLQFLFEYFSETQRNKGNFPGRFSGRQFSNSRSEMNVSTLELGDSALYLCASSLVGAVNTEAFFGQGTRLTVV.

The genes are TRBV5-1 and TRBJ2-7; no definite D call. The CDR3 loop spans 15 amino acids. CDR1 is SGHRS and CDR2 is YFSETQ in the germline V gene. Trimming left V 6 bases short and J 1 base short, with 17 bases between. CDR3 in amino acids: CASTQLPDKSYEQYF. The CDR3 region has the DNA TGCGCCAGCACCCAGCTCCCAGACAAGTCCTACGAGCAGTACTTC. The full variable domain, in which reference TRBV5-1 and TRBJ2-7 provide the parts outside the CDR3, is KAGVTQTPRYLIKTRGQQVTLSCSPISGHRSVSWYQQTPGQGLQFLFEYFSETQRNKGNFPGRFSGRQFSNSRSEMNVSTLELGDSALYLCASTQLPDKSYEQYFGPGTRLTVT.

This clonotype was seen ten or more times. This rearrangement joins TRBV7-9 to TRBJ1-4; no definite D call. Germline assignment: CDR1 SEHNR and CDR2 FQNEAQ (reference sequence). CDR3 length equals 15 residues. The V gene lost 7 bases and the J gene lost 0 bases, with 12 bases spanning the gap. The CDR3 DNA is TGTGCCAGCACCGAATTGAGTACAACTAATGAAAAACTGTTTTTT. Translating gives CASTELSTTNEKLFF.

This clonotype was seen more than once but under ten times. The chain's CDR3 is CASSHRGPAYEQYF. The CDR3 DNA sequence: TGTGCCAGCAGTCACAGGGGGCCTGCCTACGAGCAGTACTTC. The genes are TRBV12-3 or TRBV12-4 and TRBJ2-7, with 9 nucleotides matching TRBD1. The CDR3 has 14 amino acids. Trimming took 5 bases from V and 2 from J; bases not matched to a gene: 4.